This T cell receptor beta chain was identified during a study of siplizumab effects on memory and regulatory T cells. Study conclusions and caveats: Siplizumab produced a significant reduction in alloreactive sequences that were traceable to unstimulated CD4+ memory cells.

Points on this clone: Its antigen is undetermined.

TCRdb's copy holds only in-frame clones and misses some; the assay was immunoSEQ multiplex PCR. Of roughly 80,000 clones listed, 87% are singletons. The CDR3 has 14 residues. The junction had 6 bases not matched to a gene; V was cut back by 6 bases and J by 2 bases. CDR1 SGHAT and CDR2 FQNNGV come from the germline V gene. The sample comprised Tregs sorted from blood. The V gene is TRBV11-2, the J gene TRBJ1-2, with TRBD1 matching over 7 bases. This sequence originates from a human donor in good health. CDR3 amino acids: CASRTGLSNYGYTF. CDR3 sequence (DNA): TGTGCCAGCAGGACAGGGTTATCAAACTATGGCTACACCTTC.